This T cell receptor beta chain was obtained from a study of graft-versus-host responses after intestinal transplantation. The wider study: All of the recipients had induction that used anti-thymocyte globulin, then tacrolimus and steroids for about 3 years.

This clone was seen a handful of times. One junction end does not reproduce the germline sequence, and a read error may be involved. CDR3 length: 13 residues. The germline V gene encodes CDR1 MDHEN and CDR2 SYDVKM. Repertoires were generated with immunoSEQ multiplex PCR, while TCRdb's copy carries only in-frame clones and drops some. The table shows nearly 25,000 clones, with about 40% occurring only once. The TCR sequence derives from a human patient who received an intestinal transplant. The V call is TRBV28, the J call TRBJ1-6; D not certain. Source: alloreactive CD4+ T cells from a mixed lymphocyte reaction culture, taken before intestinal transplant. Subset in this sample: CFSE-low proliferating T cells sorted from roughly 6-day pre-transplant mixed lymphocyte reaction (GvH or HvG direction). CDR3 coding DNA: TGTGCCAGCAGATCGGCAGGCCAAGTCCGGTTCGGCTTT. It codes for CASRSAGQVRFGF.